Here is one T cell receptor beta chain with its context. Its binding antigen is unknown. Base qualities are not provided; no much larger clone lies one nucleotide away. The sample belongs to a study of CD8+ T cells in alopecia areata (dated by TCRdb to 2016 to 2018). About the full investigation: The treated patients, all with moderate-to-severe alopecia areata, were enrolled in an open-label pilot trial of oral tofacitinib given at 5 to 10 mg twice daily. Tofacitinib was administered for 6 to 18 months, and 6 months of follow-up off drug were then conducted to assess delayed response and recurrence. The study used high-throughput TCRbeta sequencing to examine T cell clonal expansion in alopecia areata, in both the C3H/HeJ mouse model and human patients. Scalp tissue and sorted CD4+ and CD8+ peripheral blood T cells from patchy and totalis/universalis alopecia areata patients and from healthy controls were covered by human TCRbeta sequencing. Biopsies were taken from tofacitinib-treated patients at baseline and again at 4 and 24 weeks into treatment, and several of those patients also had a later scalp biopsy. Clonality in the scalp was compared among normal scalp (n=4), patchy alopecia areata scalp (n=8), and alopecia totalis/universalis scalp (n=8). The RNA source kit depended on sample type: the PAXgene miRNA kit for fixed scalp, the miRNeasy kit for PBMCs, and the RNeasy kit for mouse skin. TCRbeta CDR3 regions were amplified by immunoSEQ multiplex PCR with 35 Vbeta forward and 13 Jbeta reverse primers. What the work shows at the level of the full study, not this receptor alone: Higher clonality and more expanded CD8+ clones were observed in lesional scalp than in normal scalp, particularly in alopecia totalis/universalis, a finding suggestive of antigenic drive. TCR sequences shared between patients were less clear than in mice, possibly partly because of HLA diversity in the patient population. Unlike mouse skin, where gammadelta T cells dominate, normal human skin contains resident alphabeta T cells that get sequenced too, which complicates analysis of the scalp TCR repertoire.

The library was prepared using the immunoSEQ multiplex PCR assay. RNA was extracted from all samples and reverse transcribed into cDNA, which served as template for TCR sequencing. First-strand cDNA was synthesized with SuperScript III using a 2:1 mix of oligo-dT and random hexamers. A synthetic immune receptor repertoire was used to gauge amplification bias, and whatever bias remained was removed computationally. As for the original processing: After raw reads were preprocessed to remove errors, the CDR3 was defined following IMGT conventions as running from the conserved cysteine to phenylalanine. Clonality was calculated as 1 minus Shannon entropy normalized by log2 of the number of productive unique TCRs. Whether each scalp clone was CD4 or CD8 was inferred by checking scalp TCRbeta sequences against the CD4 and CD8 repertoires from sorted blood. The table was pulled from immuneACCESS by TCRdb, which kept in-frame rearrangements only. Such tables lose some clones; where checked, under half of the loss comes from unresolved V genes, and the rest has no known cause. That table furnishes V, J and clone size, whereas the DNA furnished D and trimming. Recorded for this sample are roughly 250,000 clones; under 70% of them occurred a single time. The ten largest clones take up 1% to 1.5% of the sample.

In the paper's terms, the time point label means: baseline before oral tofacitinib. Lesional scalp punch biopsies and peripheral blood were collected from alopecia areata patients. PBMCs were isolated by density centrifugation and stained for CD3, CD4 and CD8, and CD4+ and CD8+ T cells were sorted on a FACSAria. This TCR was recovered from a human donor with alopecia areata. The material sequenced was CD4+ T cells sorted from blood, taken at week 0.

The DNA sequence reads TGTGCCTGGAGTGTAGACGGGGCGAGTACGCAGTATTTT. Translated, this gives CAWSVDGASTQYF. Recombination connected TRBV30 to TRBJ2-3, with the D gene tentatively TRBD1 or TRBD2, based on 5 matching bases in each. The junction carries 12 bases between V and J, which are trimmed by 0 bases and 8 bases respectively. The CDR3 runs 13 residues from the cysteine to the phenylalanine. The sequence is cut down to CDR3 DNA, 39 bases in frame from base 1. Reading the germline V gene (reference sequence) gives CDR1 GTSNPN and CDR2 SVGIG.